Following are 29 T cell receptor beta chains from one sample sequenced in a study of T cells after yellow fever vaccination. TCRdb processed the 5' RACE reads anew with MiXCR; each CDR3 protein has one entry. The data show approximately 300,000 distinct CDR3 sequences, around 10% seen once. This sample comprised CD4+ T cells sorted from PBMCs, obtained 45 days after the yellow fever booster vaccination. These receptors were taken from a man aged 18 to 29 who received the YFV17D yellow fever vaccine.

This clonotype was found once. The chain employs TRBV18 and TRBJ1-3; D is undetermined. Germline-derived CDR1 and CDR2 are KGHSH and LQKENI. V lost 3 bases and J lost 5, with 5 bases in between. The CDR3 runs to 12 residues. The CDR3 sequence is CASSPRRNTIYF. The CDR3 bases are TGTGCCAGCTCACCCCGACGAAACACCATATATTTT.

The genes are TRBV6-4 and TRBJ2-1; 10 nucleotides align to TRBD1. Germline V lookup: CDR1 MRHNA, CDR2 SNTAGT. J gave up 6 bases and V 5 bases, and 4 bases lay outside the gene matches. This CDR3 is built from 14 residues. Here the CDR3 reads CASSRQGASNEQFF. DNA for the CDR3: TGTGCCAGCAGTCGACAGGGGGCAAGCAATGAGCAGTTCTTC.

This clonotype has only a few counts. The V gene is TRBV4-2, the J gene TRBJ2-5; 8 nucleotides line up with TRBD2. The CDR3 is made up of 17 amino acids. V dropped 8 bases and J dropped 1; count of bases not matched to a gene: 15. Per the germline V gene, CDR1 is LGHNA and CDR2 is YNFKEQ. DNA of the CDR3: TGTGCCAGCCGCATGGTATCAGGGCGGGGGGCCCAAGAGACCCAGTACTTC. It codes for CASRMVSGRGAQETQYF.

The V gene is TRBV7-2, the J gene TRBJ2-2; TRBD2 aligns across 7 bases. Germline V gene lookup returns CDR1 SGHTA and CDR2 FQGNSA. There are 14 residues in the CDR3. The ends lost 6 bases at V and 5 bases at J; junction bases unmatched: 6. CDR3 sequence (DNA): TGTGCCAGCAGTTTCGTGGGGGGGACCGGGGAGCTGTTTTTT. This translates into CASSFVGGTGELFF. Full variable domain (missing parts from reference TRBV7-2 and TRBJ2-2): GAGVSQSPSNKVTEKGKDVELRCDPISGHTALYWYRQSLGQGLEFLIYFQGNSAPDKSGLPSDRFSAERTGGSVSTLTIQRTQQEDSAVYLCASSFVGGTGELFFGEGSRLTVL.

CDR3 nucleotides: TGTGCCACCAGCAGGGCGGGGAACACTGAAGCTTTCTTT. Encoded protein: CATSRAGNTEAFF. This rearrangement joins TRBV15 to TRBJ1-1, with no clear D. Looked up from germline, CDR1 is LNHNV and CDR2 is YYDKDF (reference sequence). Trimming cost V 3 bases and J 1 base, with 6 bases left between them. The length of the CDR3 is 13 residues.

The rearrangement links TRBV7-2 to TRBJ2-1; D perhaps matches TRBD1 (6 bases). V was shortened by 5 bases and J by 9 bases, with 8 bases between the two germline ends. The CDR3 spans 11 residues. Germline loops: CDR1 SGHTA, CDR2 FQGNSA. The DNA for the CDR3 is TGTGCCAGCAGCGGGGACACTGAGCAGTTCTTC. Protein: CASSGDTEQFF.

This clonotype was seen more than once but under ten times. The CDR3 loop reads CASSYSGKGARKNEKLFF. CDR3 DNA: TGTGCCAGCAGTTACTCGGGAAAGGGGGCGAGGAAGAATGAAAAACTGTTTTTT. The chain has TRBV6-5 and TRBJ1-4, with TRBD1 identical over 7 bases. CDR3 length equals 18 residues. Germline lookup yields CDR1 MNHEY and CDR2 SVGAGI. V lost 0 bases and J lost 5; bases outside the gene matches: 12.

This clonotype was seen at least ten times. The chain couples TRBV5-1 to TRBJ2-3; 10 bases are a match to TRBD2. Per the germline V gene, CDR1 is SGHRS and CDR2 is YFSETQ. After removal of 1 base from V and 5 bases from J, the junction contained 7 bases not matched to a gene. CDR3 length: 16 amino acids. The CDR3 coding sequence is TGCGCCAGCAGCTTGTGGGCTAGCGGGGGTCGAGATACGCAGTATTTT. Amino acids: CASSLWASGGRDTQYF.

This sequence joins TRBV4-2 and TRBJ2-3, with a tentative D call TRBD1 (5 bases). Looked up from germline, CDR1 is LGHNA and CDR2 is YNFKEQ. V was trimmed by 0 bases and J by 6 bases, leaving 10 bases between them. The CDR3 spans 14 residues. CDR3 amino acids: CASSQDLPGDTQYF. As DNA, the CDR3 is TGTGCCAGCAGCCAAGATCTTCCAGGGGATACGCAGTATTTT.

This clonotype has at least ten counts. This rearrangement joins TRBV6-5 to TRBJ1-4, with a weak D call TRBD1 (6 bases). Trimming removed 6 bases at V and 8 bases at J, with 19 bases between. Germline V gene sequence: CDR1 MNHEY, CDR2 SVGAGI. CDR3 length equals 15 residues. The DNA for the CDR3 is TGTGCCAGCAGCTCCAGGACGGGGGGCAGGGAAAAACTGTTTTTT. This encodes CASSSRTGGREKLFF.

At least ten counts were recorded for this clonotype. The rearrangement uses TRBV10-3 and TRBJ1-1, with D hard to call. Trimming took 4 bases from V and 2 from J, leaving 5 bases between them. CDR3 length: 12 amino acids. Germline loops: CDR1 ENHRY, CDR2 SYGVKD. CDR3 in DNA: TGTGCCATCAGTGGAGGCAACACTGAAGCTTTCTTT. It encodes CAISGGNTEAFF.

This clonotype was picked up many times. The V gene is TRBV6-2 or TRBV6-3, the J gene TRBJ2-7; D uncertain. Per germline, CDR1 MNHEY and CDR2 SVGEGT. V lost 2 bases and J lost 3, with 14 bases in between. The length of the CDR3 is 15 residues. Here the CDR3 reads CASSYSPAAFYEQYF. CDR3 DNA sequence: TGTGCCAGCAGTTACAGTCCGGCGGCCTTCTACGAGCAGTACTTC.

A note on this clonotype: This clone may be a read error of a much larger clone one base away. V is TRBV12-3 or TRBV12-4 and J is TRBJ1-3; D is unresolved. V shed 6 bases and J shed 0 bases, with 6 bases lying between them. This CDR3 has 13 amino acids. The DNA for the CDR3 is TGTGCCAGCAGCCGGGACTCTGGAAACACCATATATTTT. It yields the protein CASSRDSGNTIYF.

The chain is built from TRBV4-3 and TRBJ1-6, with 7 bases aligning to TRBD1. The trim removed 3 bases at V and 7 bases at J, leaving 12 bases unmatched. CDR1 is LGHNA and CDR2 is YSLEER in the germline V gene. This CDR3 is built from 17 residues. The CDR3 coding sequence is TGCGCCAGCAGCCAGGGGACAGCCCTATTAAACAATTCACCCCTCCACTTT. It codes for CASSQGTALLNNSPLHF.

The V gene is TRBV5-1, the J gene TRBJ1-5; 7 nucleotides match TRBD1. Germline CDR1 and CDR2: SGHRS and YFSETQ. J was trimmed by 2 bases and V by 0 bases; bases with no gene match: 5. This CDR3 comprises 16 residues. The CDR3 DNA sequence: TGCGCCAGCAGCTTGGGTGAAGGACAGGGCAATCAGCCCCAGCATTTT. Its translation is CASSLGEGQGNQPQHF. The complete variable domain, with remaining parts taken from reference TRBV5-1 and TRBJ1-5, reads KAGVTQTPRYLIKTRGQQVTLSCSPISGHRSVSWYQQTPGQGLQFLFEYFSETQRNKGNFPGRFSGRQFSNSRSEMNVSTLELGDSALYLCASSLGEGQGNQPQHFGDGTRLSIL.

V usage is TRBV5-1 and J usage is TRBJ1-1, with D maybe TRBD1 (5 bases). V was pared by 6 bases and J by 0 bases, with 15 bases between. The CDR3 length is 15 residues. Germline CDR1 reads SGHRS; CDR2 reads YFSETQ. The CDR3 loop is CASTIGGGMNTEAFF. Written as DNA, the CDR3 is TGCGCCAGCACCATTGGTGGGGGGATGAACACTGAAGCTTTCTTT.

The V gene is TRBV2, the J gene TRBJ1-5; 9 bases fit TRBD1. The V and J ends lost 6 bases and 5 bases, in that order; junction bases with no gene match: 5. The CDR3 covers 14 residues. Germline assignment: CDR1 SNHLY and CDR2 FYNNEI. The chain's CDR3 is CASRIDRGDQPQHF. In DNA form, the CDR3 reads TGTGCCAGCAGGATAGACAGGGGGGATCAGCCCCAGCATTTT.

This clonotype was detected a few times. The chain links TRBV20-1 to TRBJ2-7, with a tentative D call TRBD1 (6 bases). Trimming left V 5 bases short and J 0 bases short, with 14 bases between. This CDR3 is 14 amino acids long. The germline V gene encodes CDR1 DFQATT and CDR2 SNEGSKA (reference sequence). The CDR3 region has the DNA TGCAGTGCTCCTGGGGGCTATAGCTCCTACGAGCAGTACTTC. Amino acids: CSAPGGYSSYEQYF.

This clonotype has only a few counts. V gene TRBV7-2 combines with J gene TRBJ1-2, with D uncertain. The V gene lost 3 bases and the J gene lost 1 base, with 6 bases spanning the gap. The germline CDR1 and CDR2 sequences are SGHTA and FQGNSA. This CDR3 is 13 amino acids long. This CDR3 is CASSFQINYGYTF. Here the CDR3 DNA reads TGTGCCAGCAGCTTCCAGATTAACTATGGCTACACCTTC.

This clonotype was counted many times. The chain is built from TRBV5-1 and TRBJ2-2, with TRBD2 identical over 10 bases. Germline V CDR1 and CDR2: SGHRS, YFSETQ. V was pared by 4 bases and J by 1 base, with 7 bases of the junction left unmatched. This CDR3 region has 17 residues. The CDR3 bases are TGCGCCAGCAGCCAAGAGGGACTAGCGATGAACACCGGGGAGCTGTTTTTT. This translates into CASSQEGLAMNTGELFF.

This clonotype has ten or more counts. V usage is TRBV6-5 and J usage is TRBJ2-3, with 11 bases lining up with TRBD2. Germline V gene lookup returns CDR1 MNHEY and CDR2 SVGAGI. V gave up 0 bases and J gave up 0 bases; unmatched junction bases: 5. The length of the CDR3 is 18 residues. Here the CDR3 DNA reads TGTGCCAGCAGTTACTCAGCTAGCGGGGGGACTAGCACAGATACGCAGTATTTT. Protein product: CASSYSASGGTSTDTQYF.

This clonotype has a count of ten or more. This chain connects TRBV7-2 to TRBJ1-4; no reliable D call. This CDR3 is built from 14 residues. The V gene lost 5 bases and the J gene lost 4 bases, with 11 bases spanning the gap. Germline CDR1 reads SGHTA; CDR2 reads FQGNSA. The CDR3 DNA reads as TGTGCCAGCAGCCCGGGAAGGCGTAATGAAAAACTGTTTTTT. Its translation: CASSPGRRNEKLFF.

The chain carries TRBV3-1 and TRBJ1-1; possibly TRBD1 for D (6 bases). V was cut by 4 bases and J by 1 base, with 19 bases left in between. The CDR3 covers 17 residues. The V gene's germline CDR1 is LGHDT and CDR2 YNNKEL (reference sequence). CDR3 sequence: CASSRGGGGRRNTEAFF. In DNA form, the CDR3 reads TGTGCCAGCAGCCGGGGAGGTGGGGGCCGACGGAACACTGAAGCTTTCTTT.

This clonotype has more than one count but fewer than ten. The V gene is TRBV2, the J gene TRBJ2-7, with 9 bases lining up with TRBD2. The trim removed 0 bases at V and 8 bases at J, leaving 8 bases unmatched. The germline V gene has CDR1 SNHLY and CDR2 FYNNEI. The CDR3 runs 15 residues. CDR3 coding DNA: TGTGCCAGCAGTGAAGCCGCTAGCGGGGATACGAAGCAGTACGTC. Protein product: CASSEAASGDTKQYV.

The chain is built from TRBV12-3 or TRBV12-4 and TRBJ1-2; D gene uncertain. The CDR3 has 13 amino acids. The germline V and J ends were trimmed by 3 bases and 4 bases, with 9 bases remaining between them. The CDR3 DNA sequence: TGTGCCAGCAGTTTGGGTCTAAGCTATGGCTACACCTTC. Encoded protein: CASSLGLSYGYTF.

The chain carries TRBV6-5 and TRBJ1-2; TRBD1 aligns across 8 bases. In germline, CDR1 is MNHEY, CDR2 SVGAGI. V dropped 6 bases and J dropped 5; count of bases not matched to a gene: 8. The CDR3 spans 14 residues. The CDR3 DNA sequence: TGTGCCAGCAGGATCGGACAGGGCACATATGGCTACACCTTC. Protein: CASRIGQGTYGYTF.

The chain recombines TRBV18 with TRBJ1-1; D not resolved. This CDR3 is 14 amino acids long. Germline V CDR1 and CDR2: KGHSH, LQKENI. The V and J ends lost 2 bases and 1 base respectively, with 8 bases between them. CDR3 sequence (DNA): TGTGCCAGCTCACCAAAGACGGGGAACACTGAAGCTTTCTTT. Protein: CASSPKTGNTEAFF.

The rearrangement joins TRBV5-1 to TRBJ2-1; 10 positions match TRBD2. V gave up 3 bases and J gave up 3 bases; unmatched junction bases: 3. Germline-derived CDR1 and CDR2 are SGHRS and YFSETQ. The CDR3 spans 15 residues. DNA of the CDR3: TGCGCCAGCAGCTCAGCGGGGGGGATCTACAATGAGCAGTTCTTC. Protein: CASSSAGGIYNEQFF.

The chain carries TRBV28 and TRBJ1-5; no clear D gene. Germline CDR1 is MDHEN and CDR2 is SYDVKM. The CDR3 sequence is 12 residues long. V shed 6 bases and J shed 3 bases, with 6 bases lying between them. The chain's CDR3 is CASRNPNQPQHF. CDR3 nucleotides: TGTGCCAGCAGGAATCCCAATCAGCCCCAGCATTTT.